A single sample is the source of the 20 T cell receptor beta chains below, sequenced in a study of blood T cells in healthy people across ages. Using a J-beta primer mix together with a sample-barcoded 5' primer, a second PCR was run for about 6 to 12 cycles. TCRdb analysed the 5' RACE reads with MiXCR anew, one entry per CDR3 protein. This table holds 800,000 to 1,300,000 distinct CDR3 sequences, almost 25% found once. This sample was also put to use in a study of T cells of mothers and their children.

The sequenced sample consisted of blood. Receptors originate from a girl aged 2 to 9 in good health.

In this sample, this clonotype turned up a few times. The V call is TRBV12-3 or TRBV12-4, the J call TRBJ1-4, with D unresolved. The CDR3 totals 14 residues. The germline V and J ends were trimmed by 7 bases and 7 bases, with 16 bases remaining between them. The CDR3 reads CASTLKKGFEKLFF. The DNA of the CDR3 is TGTGCCAGCACCCTAAAAAAGGGTTTTGAAAAACTGTTTTTT.

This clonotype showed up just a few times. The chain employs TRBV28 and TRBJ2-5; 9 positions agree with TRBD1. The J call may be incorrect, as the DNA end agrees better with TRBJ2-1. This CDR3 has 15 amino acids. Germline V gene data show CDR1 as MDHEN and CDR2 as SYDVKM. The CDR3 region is CASRPTGGVYNEQFF. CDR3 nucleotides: TGTGCCAGCAGGCCTACAGGGGGCGTATACAATGAGCAGTTCTTC.

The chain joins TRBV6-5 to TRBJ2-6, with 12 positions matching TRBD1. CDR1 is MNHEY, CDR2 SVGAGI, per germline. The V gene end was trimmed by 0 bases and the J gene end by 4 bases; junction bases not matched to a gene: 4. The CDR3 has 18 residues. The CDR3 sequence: CASSYSGQGAGGANVLTF. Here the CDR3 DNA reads TGTGCCAGCAGTTACTCGGGACAGGGGGCTGGCGGGGCCAACGTCCTGACTTTC.

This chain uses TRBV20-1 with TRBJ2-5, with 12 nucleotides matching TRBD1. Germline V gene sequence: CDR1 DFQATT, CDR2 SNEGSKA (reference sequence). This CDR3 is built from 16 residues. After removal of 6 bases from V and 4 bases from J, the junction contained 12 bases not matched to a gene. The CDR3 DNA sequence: TGCAGTGCCACGACTTTGGGGGACAGGGGGCTAGAGACCCAGTACTTC. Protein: CSATTLGDRGLETQYF.

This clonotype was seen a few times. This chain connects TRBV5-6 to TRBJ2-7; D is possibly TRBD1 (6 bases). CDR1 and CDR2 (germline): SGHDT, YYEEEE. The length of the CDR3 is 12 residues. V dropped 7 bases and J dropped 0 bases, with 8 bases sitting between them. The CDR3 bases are TGTGCCAGCGCAGGGGTCTCCTACGAGCAGTACTTC. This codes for CASAGVSYEQYF.

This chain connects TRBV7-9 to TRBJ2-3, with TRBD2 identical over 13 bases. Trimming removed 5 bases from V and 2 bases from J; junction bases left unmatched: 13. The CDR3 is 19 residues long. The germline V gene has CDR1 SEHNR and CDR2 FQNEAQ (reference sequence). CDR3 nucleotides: TGTGCCAGCAGCCCCAACGGGACTAGCGGGGCTCATCTCACAGATACGCAGTATTTT. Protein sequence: CASSPNGTSGAHLTDTQYF. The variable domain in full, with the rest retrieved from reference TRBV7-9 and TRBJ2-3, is DTGVSQNPRHKITKRGQNVTFRCDPISEHNRLYWYRQTLGQGPEFLTYFQNEAQLEKSRLLSDRFSAERPKGSFSTLEIQRTEQGDSAMYLCASSPNGTSGAHLTDTQYFGPGTRLTVL.

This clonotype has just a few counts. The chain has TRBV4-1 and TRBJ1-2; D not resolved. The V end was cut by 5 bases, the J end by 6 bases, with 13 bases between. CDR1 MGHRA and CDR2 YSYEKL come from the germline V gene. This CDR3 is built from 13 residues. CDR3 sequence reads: CASSWELGDGYTF. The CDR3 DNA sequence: TGCGCCAGCAGCTGGGAACTCGGCGATGGCTACACCTTC.

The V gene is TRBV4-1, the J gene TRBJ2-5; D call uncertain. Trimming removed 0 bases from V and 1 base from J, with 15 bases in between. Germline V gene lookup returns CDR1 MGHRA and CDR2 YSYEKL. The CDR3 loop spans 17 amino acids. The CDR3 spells CASSQDWTAQPQETQYF. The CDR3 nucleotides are TGCGCCAGCAGCCAAGATTGGACGGCACAGCCCCAAGAGACCCAGTACTTC.

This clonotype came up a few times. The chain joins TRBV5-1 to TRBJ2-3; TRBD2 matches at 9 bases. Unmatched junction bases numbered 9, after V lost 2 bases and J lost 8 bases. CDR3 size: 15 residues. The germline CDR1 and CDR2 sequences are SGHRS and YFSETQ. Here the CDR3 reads CASSLLAGDGGTQYF. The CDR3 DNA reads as TGCGCCAGCAGCTTACTAGCGGGCGACGGGGGTACGCAGTATTTT.

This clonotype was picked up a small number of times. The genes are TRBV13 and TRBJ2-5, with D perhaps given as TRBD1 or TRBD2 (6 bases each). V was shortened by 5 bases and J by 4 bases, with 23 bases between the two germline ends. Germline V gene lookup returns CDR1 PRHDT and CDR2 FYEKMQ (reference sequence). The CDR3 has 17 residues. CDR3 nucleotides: TGTGCCAGCAGCCCGGGGGCAGAAAGCCGGGCGGGAGAGACCCAGTACTTC. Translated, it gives CASSPGAESRAGETQYF.

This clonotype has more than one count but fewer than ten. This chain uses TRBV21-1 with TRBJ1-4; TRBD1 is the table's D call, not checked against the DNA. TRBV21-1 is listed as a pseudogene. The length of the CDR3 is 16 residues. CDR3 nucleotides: TGTGCCAGCAGCAAAGCCAGCAGGGGCCCTAATGAAAAACTGTTTTTT. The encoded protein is CASSKASRGPNEKLFF.

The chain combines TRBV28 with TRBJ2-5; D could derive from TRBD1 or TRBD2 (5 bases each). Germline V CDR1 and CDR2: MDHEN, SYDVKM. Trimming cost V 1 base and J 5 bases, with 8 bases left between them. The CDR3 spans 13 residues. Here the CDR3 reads CASSLFGAETQYF. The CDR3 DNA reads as TGTGCCAGCAGTTTATTCGGGGCTGAGACCCAGTACTTC. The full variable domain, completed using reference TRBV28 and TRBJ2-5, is DVKVTQSSRYLVKRTGEKVFLECVQDMDHENMFWYRQDPGLGLRLIYFSYDVKMKEKGDIPEGYSVSREKKERFSLILESASTNQTSMYLCASSLFGAETQYFGPGTRLLVL.

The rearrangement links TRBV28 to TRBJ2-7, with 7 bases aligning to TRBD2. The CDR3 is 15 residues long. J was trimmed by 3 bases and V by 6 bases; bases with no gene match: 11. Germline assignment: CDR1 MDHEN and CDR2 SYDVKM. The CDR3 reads CASSAASGIDYEQYF. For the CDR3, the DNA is TGTGCCAGCAGCGCTGCCAGCGGGATCGACTACGAGCAGTACTTC.

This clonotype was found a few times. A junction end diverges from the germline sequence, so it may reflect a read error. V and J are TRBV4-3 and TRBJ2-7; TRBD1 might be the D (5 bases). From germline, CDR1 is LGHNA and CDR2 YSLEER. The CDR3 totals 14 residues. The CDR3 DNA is TGCGCCAGCAGCCAAGACAGGGTGAGCACTCTAATCCACTTC. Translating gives CASSQDRVSTLIHF.

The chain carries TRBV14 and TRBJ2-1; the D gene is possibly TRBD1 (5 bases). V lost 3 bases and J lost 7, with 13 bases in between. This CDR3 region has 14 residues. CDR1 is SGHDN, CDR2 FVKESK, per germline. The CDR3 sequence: CASSQIGRENEQFF. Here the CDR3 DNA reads TGTGCCAGCAGCCAGATCGGCAGGGAAAATGAGCAGTTCTTC.

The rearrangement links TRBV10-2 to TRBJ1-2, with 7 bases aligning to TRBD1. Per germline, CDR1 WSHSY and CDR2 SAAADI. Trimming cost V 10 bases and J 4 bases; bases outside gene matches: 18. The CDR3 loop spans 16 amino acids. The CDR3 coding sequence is TGCGCCACCACACAAACCCAGGGGGATTGGACCTATGGCTACACCTTC. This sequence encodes CATTQTQGDWTYGYTF.

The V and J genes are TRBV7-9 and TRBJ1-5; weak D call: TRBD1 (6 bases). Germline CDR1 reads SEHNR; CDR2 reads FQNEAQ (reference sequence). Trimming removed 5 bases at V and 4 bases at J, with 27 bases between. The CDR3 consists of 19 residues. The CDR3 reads CASSNLRGWGPRENQPQHF. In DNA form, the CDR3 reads TGTGCCAGCAGCAACCTTAGAGGTTGGGGGCCGCGGGAAAATCAGCCCCAGCATTTT. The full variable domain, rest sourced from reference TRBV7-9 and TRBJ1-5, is DTGVSQNPRHKITKRGQNVTFRCDPISEHNRLYWYRQTLGQGPEFLTYFQNEAQLEKSRLLSDRFSAERPKGSFSTLEIQRTEQGDSAMYLCASSNLRGWGPRENQPQHFGDGTRLSIL.

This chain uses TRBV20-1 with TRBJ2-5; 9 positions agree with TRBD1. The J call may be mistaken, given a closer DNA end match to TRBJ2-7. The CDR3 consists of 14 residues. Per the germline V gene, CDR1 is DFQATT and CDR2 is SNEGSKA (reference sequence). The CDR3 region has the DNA TGCAGTGCTCGAGGGGACAGGGAGGTAGGCGAGCAGTACTTC. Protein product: CSARGDREVGEQYF.

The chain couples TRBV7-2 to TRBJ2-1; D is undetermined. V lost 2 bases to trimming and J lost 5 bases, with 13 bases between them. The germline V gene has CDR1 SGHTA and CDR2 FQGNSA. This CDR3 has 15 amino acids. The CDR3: CASSLMPGPNNEQFF. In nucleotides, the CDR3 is TGTGCCAGCAGCTTAATGCCAGGACCCAACAATGAGCAGTTCTTC.

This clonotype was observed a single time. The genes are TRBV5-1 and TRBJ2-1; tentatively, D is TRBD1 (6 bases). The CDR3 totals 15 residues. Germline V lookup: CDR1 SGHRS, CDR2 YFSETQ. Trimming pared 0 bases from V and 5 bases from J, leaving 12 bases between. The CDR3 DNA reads TGCGCCAGCAGCTTGGTTCAGGGGAAGAACAATGAGCAGTTCTTC. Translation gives CASSLVQGKNNEQFF.